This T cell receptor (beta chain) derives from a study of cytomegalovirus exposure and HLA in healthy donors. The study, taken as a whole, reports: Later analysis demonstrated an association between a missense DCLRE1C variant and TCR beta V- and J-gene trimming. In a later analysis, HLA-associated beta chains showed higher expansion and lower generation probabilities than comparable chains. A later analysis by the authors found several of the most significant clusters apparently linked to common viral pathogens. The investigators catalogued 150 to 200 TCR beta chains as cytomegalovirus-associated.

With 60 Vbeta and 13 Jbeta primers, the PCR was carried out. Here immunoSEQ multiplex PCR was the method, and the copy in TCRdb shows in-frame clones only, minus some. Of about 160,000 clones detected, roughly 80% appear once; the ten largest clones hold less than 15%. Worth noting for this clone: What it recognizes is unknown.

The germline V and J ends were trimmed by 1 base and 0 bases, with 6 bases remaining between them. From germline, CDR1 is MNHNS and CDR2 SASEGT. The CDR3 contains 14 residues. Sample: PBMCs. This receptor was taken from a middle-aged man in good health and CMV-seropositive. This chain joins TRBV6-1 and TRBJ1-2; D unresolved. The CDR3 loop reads CASSEGPANYGYTF. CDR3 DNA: TGTGCCAGCAGTGAAGGTCCAGCTAACTATGGCTACACCTTC.